These 9 T cell receptor beta chains were sequenced from one sample in a study of cytomegalovirus exposure and HLA in healthy donors. TCRdb's copy holds only in-frame clones and misses some; the assay was immunoSEQ multiplex PCR. The sample lists under 200,000 clones, less than 95% occurring once. What was sequenced was PBMCs. Every receptor here comes from a woman aged 18-30 years in good health and CMV-seropositive.

A few counts support this clone. The V call is TRBV29-1, the J call TRBJ2-1; maybe TRBD2 (6 bases). The germline CDR1 and CDR2 sequences are SQVTM and ANQGSEA. This CDR3 is 14 amino acids long. V lost 0 bases, J lost 6 bases, and 12 bases lay in between. In DNA form, the CDR3 reads TGCAGCGTTGAAGAGGGGGGAGGATTCAATGAGCAGTTCTTC. This gives the protein CSVEEGGGFNEQFF.

The chain recombines TRBV7-9 with TRBJ2-5; D perhaps matches TRBD2 (6 bases). The V gene's germline CDR1 is SEHNR and CDR2 FQNEAQ (reference sequence). Trimming pared 1 base from V and 3 bases from J, leaving 21 bases between. CDR3 length: 18 residues. The CDR3 protein is CASSLGRWRAGGEETQYF. In DNA form, the CDR3 reads TGTGCCAGCAGCTTAGGAAGGTGGCGGGCAGGCGGGGAAGAGACCCAGTACTTC.

This clone was recorded once. The chain has TRBV28 and TRBJ1-5, with TRBD1 identical over 8 bases. The CDR3 is 17 amino acids. Germline CDR1 MDHEN, CDR2 SYDVKM. V dropped 2 bases and J dropped 5; count of bases not matched to a gene: 11. CDR3 sequence (DNA): TGTGCCAGCAGTTTAGCCCTAGCCAGGGGGCGATATCAGCCCCAGCATTTT. Its protein is CASSLALARGRYQPQHF.

The chain carries TRBV5-8 and TRBJ2-7; 10 nucleotides line up with TRBD1. Germline values: CDR1 SGHTS, CDR2 YDEGEE. CDR3 length: 14 residues. Trimming cost V 2 bases and J 5 bases; bases outside gene matches: 4. CDR3 amino acids: CASSFRDRGHEQYF. The DNA for the CDR3 is TGTGCCAGCAGCTTCCGGGACAGGGGACACGAGCAGTACTTC.

The rearrangement uses TRBV10-3 and TRBJ2-7; a weak D match, TRBD2 (5 bases). The germline CDR1 and CDR2 sequences are ENHRY and SYGVKD. V lost 6 bases and J 1 base, leaving 10 bases between the germline ends. CDR3 size: 13 residues. The CDR3: CAISVRGSYEQYF. CDR3 nucleotide sequence: TGTGCCATCAGCGTTCGCGGGTCCTACGAGCAGTACTTC.

This chain connects TRBV25-1 to TRBJ2-5; D gene unclear. With 0 bases removed from V and 1 base from J, the gap between germline ends came to 6 bases. Germline V CDR1 and CDR2: MGHDK, SYGVNS. The CDR3 runs to 14 residues. The CDR3 DNA follows: TGTGCCAGCAGTGAATACGGAGCCCAAGAGACCCAGTACTTC. Its protein is CASSEYGAQETQYF.

The chain is built from TRBV6-6 and TRBJ1-1, with 7 nucleotides matching TRBD1. The V and J ends lost 9 bases and 4 bases, in that order; junction bases with no gene match: 5. Looked up from germline, CDR1 is MNHNY and CDR2 is SVGAGI (reference sequence). The CDR3 extends over 12 amino acids. The CDR3 region is CASEGAGTEAFF. The CDR3 DNA is TGTGCCAGTGAGGGGGCGGGCACTGAAGCTTTCTTT.

This clone was found once. The chain recombines TRBV18 with TRBJ2-1, with D possibly being TRBD2 (5 bases). This CDR3 has 16 amino acids. The germline V gene has CDR1 KGHSH and CDR2 LQKENI. V lost 3 bases and J 2 bases, leaving 14 bases between the germline ends. The CDR3 DNA follows: TGTGCCAGCTCACCGTCCCTCTCGGGGACCTACAATGAGCAGTTCTTC. Its protein is CASSPSLSGTYNEQFF.

The chain uses TRBV5-1 and TRBJ2-1; 9 nucleotides line up with TRBD2. Trimming at V came to 8 bases and at J to 4 bases, leaving 10 bases not matched to a gene. This CDR3 region has 15 residues. Germline V lookup: CDR1 SGHRS, CDR2 YFSETQ. CDR3 in amino acids: CASVGVAGVYNEQFF. The CDR3 nucleotides are TGCGCCAGTGTTGGGGTAGCGGGGGTATACAATGAGCAGTTCTTC.